These 2 T cell receptor beta chains share one sample of origin, sequenced in a study of tumor-infiltrating lymphocytes in primary liver carcinoma (dated by TCRdb to 2015 to 2018). Total RNA and DNA were co-extracted without cell sorting from around 20-30 mg of bulk tissue using the AllPrep DNA/RNA mini kit. The instrument given in TCRdb is Illumina HiSeq 2500. Starting from 450 to 500 ng total RNA, TCRbeta-specific cDNA was produced by reverse transcription with a constant-region primer and ProtoScript II reverse transcriptase. TCRbeta libraries were built with three nested multiplex PCR rounds, a slightly modified ARM-PCR procedure. Each of the first two PCR rounds ran for 9 to 11 cycles using multiplex TRBV1-TRBV30 forward primers together with a Cbeta reverse primer. TCRdb ran its own pipeline on the public reads, namely fastp trimming at Q25 and MiXCR clone calling, and kept in-frame beta chains. CDR3 protein duplicates are merged, each entry listing the most common genes and DNA. The sample includes about 130,000 distinct CDR3 sequences, with roughly three fifths observed a single time. The ten largest clonotypes hold 7.5% to 8.5% of the sample.

The sample taken for sequencing was liver tumor tissue from sampling region 3. The cell subset or site label of this sample denotes: tumor region T3, left-lateral pole. Every receptor here comes from a woman aged 60 to 75 with primary liver carcinoma and hepatitis B virus infection.

Note on this clonotype: A much larger clone differs by one base, so this may be a read error. J is TRBJ1-3 and V is TRBV12-3 or TRBV12-4, with a weak D call TRBD1 (6 bases). The CDR3 runs to 15 residues. CDR3 bases: TGTACCAGCAGTTTAACGGGGGGCAGGGGAAACACCATATATTTT. Its translation is CTSSLTGGRGNTIYF.

This clonotype was seen only once. At one end, the junction sequence differs from germline, possibly due to a read error. The rearrangement links TRBV28 to TRBJ1-4; D gene uncertain. Germline loops: CDR1 MDHEN, CDR2 SYDVKM. This CDR3 contains 14 residues. CDR3 DNA sequence: TGTGCAAGCAGTTCCGACGTCGAAGGTGAAAAACTGTTTTTT. Amino acid sequence: CASSSDVEGEKLFF.